The T cell receptor beta chain under discussion was sequenced for a study of T cell repertoires in cytomegalovirus infection (dated by TCRdb to the late 2010s). With respect to the entire study: Because public TCR beta signatures pointed to carriage of CMV infection together with the matching HLA type, the HLA type of each donor mattered for the analysis. Broad study findings and their caveats: Cumulative frequency of public TCR beta family members discriminated carriers of CMV infection plus the relevant HLA type in this cohort and an independent roughly 350-donor cohort. The ex vivo response was dominated by HLA-C-restricted CMV-specific TCR beta clonotypes, and the single most frequent clonotype in two of eight donors was supplied by these HLA-C-restricted clonotypes.

For sequencing, an Illumina HiSeq 1500 was employed. Through fastp at Q25 and MiXCR, TCRdb rebuilt clones from the public reads, retaining in-frame beta chains. Each CDR3 protein gets just one entry, which takes the most common genes and DNA from the rows behind it. This sample gives about 250,000 distinct CDR3 sequences in total; around 6.4% of them show up just once. Roughly 6% of the sample rests with the top ten. CDR3 length: 14 amino acids, cysteine to phenylalanine. Only CDR3 DNA is held: 42 bases, read in frame from base 1. The CDR1 and CDR2 encoded by the germline V gene are SGHTA and FQGNSA. The trim is 5 bases for V and 2 bases for J, with a gap of 12 bases between the germline ends. This clonotype was counted at least ten times. This receptor's antigen is unknown. No much larger clonotype is one base removed from it; base qualities were not supplied.

The sample consisted of PBMCs. This TCR was recovered from a human donor in good health (CMV status not recorded). Some clones in this sample may be carry-over from other donors' samples. Here the chain combines TRBV7-2 and TRBJ2-5, with a weak D call of TRBD2 (7 bases match). The bases are TGTGCCAGCAGCACGCGGGGGCTGCAAGAGACCCAGTACTTC. Its amino acids are CASSTRGLQETQYF.